The TCR beta chain under discussion was sequenced for a study of blood T cell repertoires in COVID-19. Across 20 to 25 US areas, participants ranged in age from about 18 to 90 years. This table comes from immunoSEQ multiplex PCR, and its TCRdb copy is limited to in-frame clones, with some not included. In the table there are around 62,000 clones, 88% of which are singletons. CDR3 length: 15 amino acids. J was trimmed by 3 bases and V by 3 bases; bases with no gene match: 4. Per the germline V gene, CDR1 is MDHEN and CDR2 is SYDVKM. The sample comprised PBMCs or T cells enriched from blood (not recorded which). This chain links TRBV28 with TRBJ2-7, with 11 positions matching TRBD1. The sequence derives from a woman in her thirties or forties who had recovered from COVID-19. CDR3 sequence (DNA): TGTGCCAGCAGTTTGCCGGGACAGGGGGACTACGAGCAGTACTTC. It specifies CASSLPGQGDYEQYF.